The 28 T cell receptor beta chains in this list originate from one sample, sequenced in a study of T cell changes during pregnancy in multiple sclerosis. Here immunoSEQ multiplex PCR was the method, and the copy in TCRdb shows in-frame clones only, minus some. The sample records some 87,000 clones, over 90% being singletons. The input for sequencing was peripheral blood, taken in the second trimester of pregnancy. Receptors were obtained from a female donor with multiple sclerosis, enrolled in a pregnancy study.

The chain recombines TRBV6-1 with TRBJ2-5, with 10 bases lining up with TRBD1. The CDR3 spans 15 residues. The germline CDR1 and CDR2 sequences are MNHNS and SASEGT. With 8 bases clipped from V and 2 bases from J, the junction kept 8 bases outside the gene matches. This CDR3 reads CASSRRDRGQETQYF. DNA for the CDR3: TGTGCCAGCTCAAGAAGGGACAGGGGTCAAGAGACCCAGTACTTC.

The V call is TRBV5-1, the J call TRBJ2-5, with D perhaps matching TRBD1 (5 bases). The CDR3 length is 15 residues. With 4 bases removed from V and 1 base from J, the gap between germline ends came to 14 bases. CDR1 is SGHRS and CDR2 is YFSETQ in the germline V gene. DNA of the CDR3: TGCGCCAGCAGCCCACAGGTCCATATCCAAGAGACCCAGTACTTC. Translated, it gives CASSPQVHIQETQYF.

The chain recombines TRBV27 with TRBJ1-5; 7 bases match TRBD1. The CDR3 is 14 residues long. CDR1 MNHEY and CDR2 SMNVEV come from the germline V gene (reference sequence). Trimming cost V 5 bases and J 4 bases; bases outside gene matches: 5. In nucleotides, the CDR3 is TGTGCCAGCAGTCTAACACAGGGGAATCAGCCCCAGCATTTT. This encodes CASSLTQGNQPQHF.

The rearrangement uses TRBV5-1 and TRBJ2-7; TRBD2 aligns across 9 bases. CDR3 length: 18 amino acids. J was trimmed by 0 bases and V by 0 bases; bases with no gene match: 10. CDR1 and CDR2 (germline): SGHRS, YFSETQ. CDR3 DNA: TGCGCCAGCAGCTTGGGCCTTATAGCGGGAGTTTCCTCCTACGAGCAGTACTTC. It yields the protein CASSLGLIAGVSSYEQYF.

This clone has just one count. The J gene is TRBJ2-1, the V gene TRBV6-5, with 7 bases matching TRBD2. This CDR3 contains 16 residues. Germline V gene sequence: CDR1 MNHEY, CDR2 SVGAGI. J gave up 9 bases and V 2 bases, and 13 bases lay outside the gene matches. The CDR3 DNA sequence: TGTGCCAGCAGTTACCGAGGAGGGAGGGCCGTCGGTGAGCAGTTCTTC. Translated, it gives CASSYRGGRAVGEQFF.

The chain joins TRBV29-1 to TRBJ2-3; 7 bases match TRBD1. Looked up from germline, CDR1 is SQVTM and CDR2 is ANQGSEA. This CDR3 is 14 amino acids long. Losses at the gene ends were 5 bases for V and 2 bases for J; bases not matched to a gene: 7. The chain's CDR3 is CSVRETGPTDTQYF. CDR3 bases: TGCAGCGTTCGCGAGACAGGGCCCACAGATACGCAGTATTTT.

J is TRBJ1-5 and V is TRBV12-5, with D hard to call. The germline V gene encodes CDR1 LGHNT and CDR2 FRNRAP. V lost 0 bases and J 3 bases, leaving 12 bases between the germline ends. The CDR3 spans 16 residues. This chain's CDR3 is CASGLVLGEFNQPQHF. As DNA, the CDR3 is TGTGCTAGTGGTTTGGTACTCGGTGAATTCAATCAGCCCCAGCATTTT.

This clone was seen only once. The CDR3 reads CASSIFGAYLGDTQYF. DNA for the CDR3: TGTGCCAGTAGTATATTTGGGGCATATCTGGGGGATACGCAGTATTTT. The V and J genes are TRBV19 and TRBJ2-3; TRBD1 is a possible D gene (5 bases). Trimming left V 2 bases short and J 6 bases short, with 18 bases between. Germline CDR1 is LNHDA and CDR2 is SQIVND (reference sequence). This CDR3 is built from 16 residues.

The chain combines TRBV5-4 with TRBJ2-7; D perhaps matches TRBD1 (6 bases). From germline, CDR1 is SGHNT and CDR2 YYREEE (reference sequence). This CDR3 region has 16 residues. Trimming stripped 0 bases from V and 3 bases from J, with 16 bases between. CDR3 bases: TGTGCCAGCAGCTTGGGGGCAGGGACAAGCAACTACGAGCAGTACTTC. Its translation: CASSLGAGTSNYEQYF.

J is TRBJ2-7 and V is TRBV11-2, with 10 bases identical to TRBD2. The trim removed 8 bases at V and 9 bases at J, leaving 7 bases unmatched. Germline V gene sequence: CDR1 SGHAT, CDR2 FQNNGV. The CDR3 length is 12 residues. CDR3 nucleotide sequence: TGTGCCAGCCGGCTAGCGGGAGAAGGGCAGTACTTC. As protein: CASRLAGEGQYF.

This chain connects TRBV9 to TRBJ1-2; the D is unclear. The CDR3 length is 9 residues. Germline-derived CDR1 and CDR2 are SGDLS and YYNGEE. The ends were cut back, 0 bases at V and 12 bases at J, with 3 bases in the middle. In DNA form, the CDR3 reads TGTGCCAGCAGCGTAGGCGACACCTTC. Translated: CASSVGDTF.

V is TRBV7-9 and J is TRBJ2-7; 14 bases fit TRBD2. Germline V gene data show CDR1 as SEHNR and CDR2 as FQNEAQ (reference sequence). V trimming: 5 bases; J trimming: 0 bases; junction bases outside the gene matches: 9. This CDR3 spans 18 amino acids. The CDR3 sequence is CASSIGTSGSFSSYEQYF. CDR3 sequence (DNA): TGTGCCAGCAGCATCGGGACTAGCGGGAGTTTCAGCTCCTACGAGCAGTACTTC.

This chain joins TRBV7-3 and TRBJ1-1, with TRBD1 matching 8 bases. The CDR3 sequence is 14 residues long. V shed 2 bases, J shed 2 bases, and the junction held 1 base outside the gene matches. Germline CDR1 reads SGHTA; CDR2 reads FQGTGA. This CDR3 reads CASSLGTGNTEAFF. The CDR3 bases are TGTGCCAGCAGCTTAGGGACAGGAAACACTGAAGCTTTCTTT.

The chain couples TRBV7-8 to TRBJ2-5; 9 bases fit TRBD2. CDR1 is SGHVS, CDR2 FQNEAQ, per germline. The CDR3 contains 14 residues. Losses at the gene ends were 5 bases for V and 4 bases for J; bases not matched to a gene: 5. The CDR3 reads CASSLSGSVETQYF. The CDR3 DNA reads as TGTGCCAGCAGCCTTAGCGGGAGTGTAGAGACCCAGTACTTC.

This sequence joins TRBV28 and TRBJ2-7; maybe TRBD2 (5 bases). Trimming pared 6 bases from V and 0 bases from J, leaving 12 bases between. This CDR3 comprises 14 residues. CDR1 and CDR2 (germline): MDHEN, SYDVKM. The CDR3 here is CASRSKEASYEQYF. In DNA form, the CDR3 reads TGTGCCAGCAGGTCCAAGGAGGCCTCCTACGAGCAGTACTTC.

Only one count was recorded for this clone. The chain's CDR3 is CASKAGRNTEAFF. CDR3 nucleotide sequence: TGTGCCTCCAAGGCGGGCCGGAACACTGAAGCTTTCTTT. The chain has TRBV2 and TRBJ1-1; D not certain. CDR1 and CDR2 from the germline V gene are SNHLY and FYNNEI. V dropped 11 bases and J dropped 1 base, with 14 bases sitting between them. The CDR3 totals 13 residues.

The J gene is TRBJ2-3, the V gene TRBV4-3; D not resolved. The CDR3 runs to 16 residues. Germline V gene sequence: CDR1 LGHNA, CDR2 YSLEER. Trimming cost V 1 base and J 0 bases, with 11 bases left between them. The CDR3 reads CASSQGRISSTDTQYF. In DNA, the CDR3 is TGCGCCAGCAGCCAAGGGAGAATTTCGAGCACAGATACGCAGTATTTT.

The chain is built from TRBV7-9 and TRBJ1-1; D unresolved. Germline loops: CDR1 SEHNR, CDR2 FQNEAQ (reference sequence). V was trimmed by 6 bases and J by 0 bases, leaving 8 bases between them. The CDR3 totals 13 residues. DNA of the CDR3: TGTGCCAGCAGGGGAGGTATGAACACTGAAGCTTTCTTT. This encodes CASRGGMNTEAFF.

J is TRBJ1-2 and V is TRBV5-1; D is unresolved. CDR1 SGHRS and CDR2 YFSETQ come from the germline V gene. The V end lost 0 bases, the J end lost 0 bases, and 6 bases lay between the germline ends. This CDR3 is built from 14 residues. The CDR3 region has the DNA TGCGCCAGCAGCTTGGGTACAGCTAACTATGGCTACACCTTC. Its translation is CASSLGTANYGYTF.

The chain employs TRBV29-1 and TRBJ1-2; TRBD1 might be the D (6 bases). This CDR3 region has 13 residues. V was shortened by 7 bases and J by 4 bases, with 16 bases between the two germline ends. The germline CDR1 and CDR2 sequences are SQVTM and ANQGSEA. As DNA, the CDR3 is TGCAGCGCGACGGGACATACTGTCTATGGCTACACCTTC. Its protein product is CSATGHTVYGYTF.

The chain combines TRBV7-7 with TRBJ1-2, with 8 bases aligning to TRBD1. The CDR3 covers 14 residues. V lost 3 bases, J lost 8 bases, and 8 bases stayed unmatched. CDR1 and CDR2 (germline): SSHAT, FNYEAQ (reference sequence). The CDR3 spells CASSLDRTGTGYTF. CDR3 bases: TGTGCCAGCAGCTTGGACCGGACAGGGACCGGCTACACCTTC.

This sequence joins TRBV9 and TRBJ2-7, with 12 bases matching TRBD1. V was pared by 0 bases and J by 5 bases, with 6 bases of the junction left unmatched. CDR3 size: 16 residues. CDR1 and CDR2 from the germline V gene are SGDLS and YYNGEE. CDR3 sequence: CASSVDPGQGAHEQYF. The CDR3 DNA reads as TGTGCCAGCAGCGTAGACCCGGGACAGGGGGCCCACGAGCAGTACTTC.

The chain has TRBV30 and TRBJ2-6, with 8 bases matching TRBD1. CDR1 GTSNPN and CDR2 SVGIG come from the germline V gene (reference sequence). With V trimmed by 4 bases and J by 4 bases, 6 bases remained unmatched. This CDR3 contains 15 residues. CDR3 nucleotide sequence: TGTGCCTGGAATACAGGGGGAGCCGGGGCCAACGTCCTGACTTTC. Residues: CAWNTGGAGANVLTF.

The rearrangement joins TRBV4-3 to TRBJ2-1, with TRBD2 matching over 15 bases. The CDR3 is 17 amino acids. Germline CDR1 LGHNA, CDR2 YSLEER. V gave up 2 bases and J gave up 4 bases; unmatched junction bases: 3. The DNA for the CDR3 is TGCGCCAGCAGCCAAATCGGACTAGCGGGAGGGTACAATGAGCAGTTCTTC. It specifies CASSQIGLAGGYNEQFF.

The chain uses TRBV11-2 and TRBJ1-1; 7 bases are a match to TRBD1. Per germline, CDR1 SGHAT and CDR2 FQNNGV. V was pared by 3 bases and J by 6 bases, with 13 bases of the junction left unmatched. The CDR3 is 16 residues long. The CDR3 DNA reads as TGTGCCAGCAGCTTCGCGACAGGGAGGTTTAGTTCTGAAGCTTTCTTT. Residues: CASSFATGRFSSEAFF. The variable domain in full, with the rest retrieved from reference TRBV11-2 and TRBJ1-1, is EAGVAQSPRYKIIEKRQSVAFWCNPISGHATLYWYQQILGQGPKLLIQFQNNGVVDDSQLPKDRFSAERLKGVDSTLKIQPAKLEDSAVYLCASSFATGRFSSEAFFGQGTRLTVV.

The V and J genes are TRBV30 and TRBJ2-5; a weak D match, TRBD2 (6 bases). CDR3 length: 12 residues. V was cut by 4 bases and J by 3 bases, with 9 bases left in between. CDR1 GTSNPN and CDR2 SVGIG come from the germline V gene (reference sequence). The CDR3 is CAWTGGKETQYF. The DNA of the CDR3 is TGTGCCTGGACCGGGGGAAAAGAGACCCAGTACTTC.

The chain is built from TRBV6-1 and TRBJ1-5; TRBD1 agrees at 7 bases. Losses at the gene ends were 6 bases for V and 2 bases for J; bases not matched to a gene: 7. The CDR3 extends over 15 amino acids. Germline V gene sequence: CDR1 MNHNS, CDR2 SASEGT. This CDR3 reads CASRRGTEGNQPQHF. The CDR3 DNA is TGTGCCAGCAGAAGAGGGACAGAAGGCAATCAGCCCCAGCATTTT.

The V call is TRBV28, the J call TRBJ1-2, with D possibly being TRBD1 (5 bases). Germline CDR1 is MDHEN and CDR2 is SYDVKM. This CDR3 spans 13 amino acids. With 2 bases removed from V and 4 bases from J, the gap between germline ends came to 8 bases. In DNA, the CDR3 is TGTGCCAGCAGTTTAACACAGGCCTATGGCTACACCTTC. It yields the protein CASSLTQAYGYTF.